A selection of T cell receptor beta chains follows, all from one sample in a study of blood T cells in healthy people across ages. MiXCR was run by TCRdb on the 5' RACE reads, yielding one entry per CDR3 protein. The table lists under 1,100,000 distinct CDR3 sequences, about 23% of them singletons. The data were also submitted as part of a second study, on T cells of mothers and their children.

Specimen: blood. The source is a girl aged 2 to 10 in good health. CDR3s include the opening cysteine and the closing phenylalanine or tryptophan. The D gene is left open where the match is weak. Clone size is given for some rows only: seen once, a few or many times, or a class if the clone is expanded.

D gene | J gene | V gene | clone size | CDR3 DNA | CDR3 protein
TRBD1 | TRBJ2-4 | TRBV7-2 | few | TGTGCCAGCAGCTCCTATCCTTCGGGACAGCCAGATAAAAACATTCAGTACTTC | CASSSYPSGQPDKNIQYF
- | TRBJ2-7 | TRBV28 | few | TGTGCCAGCAGTTTCTCGACTAGCTACGAGCAGTACTTC | CASSFSTSYEQYF
- | TRBJ2-1 | TRBV6-2/TRBV6-3 | few | TGTGCCAGCAGCCTATACACAGCTGAGCAGTTCTTC | CASSLYTAEQFF
- | TRBJ2-7 | TRBV20-1 | - | TGCAGTGCCCAGACGGACTACGAGCAGTACTTC | CSAQTDYEQYF
- | TRBJ2-7 | TRBV29-1 | - | TGCAGCGTTGAAGATGGAGGGGACTACGAGCAGTACTTC | CSVEDGGDYEQYF
- | TRBJ2-7 | TRBV3-1 | - | TGTGCCAGCAGCCAGGAGACAGTAAGCTCCTACGAGCAGTACTTC | CASSQETVSSYEQYF
TRBD1 | TRBJ2-4 | TRBV28 | few | TGTGCCAGCAGTGACACAGGGGGCATAGCCAAAAACATTCAGTACTTC | CASSDTGGIAKNIQYF
- | TRBJ2-7 | TRBV20-1 | - | TGCAGTGCTAGAGATTTGGGGGCAGACGAGCAGTACTTC | CSARDLGADEQYF
- | TRBJ2-2 | TRBV4-1 | few | TGCGCCAGCAGCCAAGACGGGACGTTTAACACCGGGGAGCTGTTTTTT | CASSQDGTFNTGELFF
TRBD2 | TRBJ2-2 | TRBV12-3/TRBV12-4 | - | TGTGCCAGCAGTTTTGAGTCTAGCGGCCCGAATGGGCTGTTTTTT | CASSFESSGPNGLFF
- | TRBJ1-4 | TRBV5-1 | - | TGCGCCAGCAGCTTCTACAGGGAGGCTAATGAAAAACTGTTTTTT | CASSFYREANEKLFF
- | TRBJ2-1 | TRBV19 | few | TGTGCCAGTAGGCCCACGGGAGCTTACAATGAGCAGTTCTTC | CASRPTGAYNEQFF
- | TRBJ2-1 | TRBV5-5 | - | TGTGCCAGCAGCTTGTATTGGCAGGAGAATGAGCAGTTCTTC | CASSLYWQENEQFF
- | TRBJ2-5 | TRBV6-5 | - | TGTGCCAGCAGTGGAAGGGGACTCAACCTCCAGTACTTC | CASSGRGLNLQYF
- | TRBJ2-1 | TRBV9 | few | TGTGCCAGCAGCGTGGGGAGAGGTGAGCAGTTCTTC | CASSVGRGEQFF
- | TRBJ2-1 | TRBV4-1 | - | TGCGCCAGCAGCCAAGTCGCGTCCGATGAGCAGTTCTTC | CASSQVASDEQFF
- | TRBJ1-1 | TRBV13 | few | TGTGCCAGCAGCTACGTTGTTAGAACTGAAGCTTTCTTT | CASSYVVRTEAFF
- | TRBJ2-1 | TRBV12-3/TRBV12-4 | - | TGTGCCAGCAGTTTCACAGGGAAGGATTACAATGAGCAGTTCTTC | CASSFTGKDYNEQFF
- | TRBJ2-1 | TRBV7-2 | few | TGTGCCAGCAGCTTAGAACGGTGGGGTAATGAGCAGTTCTTC | CASSLERWGNEQFF
- | TRBJ2-3 | TRBV6-5 | - | TGTGCCAGTATGACTCCAGGGGATACGCAGTATTTT | CASMTPGDTQYF
TRBD2 | TRBJ2-5 | TRBV2 | once | TGTGCCACCGGAGGGACTAGCGGCCAAGAGACCCAGTACTTC | CATGGTSGQETQYF
TRBD2 | TRBJ2-7 | TRBV19 | few | TGTGCCAGTAGTATAGGACTAGCGGGGACTTACGAGCAGTACTTC | CASSIGLAGTYEQYF
TRBD2 | TRBJ2-1 | TRBV2 | few | TGTGCCAGCAGTTGGATAGCGGGGGGGCGGCAGTTCTTC | CASSWIAGGRQFF
- | TRBJ2-1 | TRBV20-1 | - | TGCAGTGCTACACGTTATTCCCCCAGCTCCTACAATGAGCAGTTCTTC | CSATRYSPSSYNEQFF
TRBD2 | TRBJ2-1 | TRBV2 | - | TGTGCCAGCAGTCCCTCACTAGCGGGAGGGATGAATGAGCAGTTCTTC | CASSPSLAGGMNEQFF
- | TRBJ2-7 | TRBV7-2 | few | TGTGCCAGCAGCTTAGGATTCGTCTACGAGCAGTACTTC | CASSLGFVYEQYF
- | TRBJ2-7 | TRBV20-1 | - | TGCAGTGCTAGAGAGTCCGGTCCGCCAGCCTACGAGCAGTACTTC | CSARESGPPAYEQYF
- | TRBJ2-7 | TRBV15 | - | TGTGCCACCAGCAGAGCCATCCTCGGCCAGTACGAGCAGTACTTC | CATSRAILGQYEQYF
TRBD1 | TRBJ2-2 | TRBV29-1 | - | TGCAGCGTTGAGGAGACAGGGTCGAACACCGGGGAGCTGTTTTTT | CSVEETGSNTGELFF
TRBD2 | TRBJ2-7 | TRBV7-9 | few | TGTGCCAGCAGCTCAACTCTAGCGGGAGACTACGAGCAGTACTTC | CASSSTLAGDYEQYF
- | TRBJ2-2 | TRBV28 | - | TGTGCCAGCCTGACAGCGAACACCGGGGAGCTGTTTTTT | CASLTANTGELFF
TRBD1 | TRBJ2-3 | TRBV20-1 | - | TGCAGTGCTAGAGGGGACAGGGCGGCAGATACGCAGTATTTT | CSARGDRAADTQYF
- | TRBJ1-6 | TRBV6-5 | - | TGTGCCAGCAGTTTCTCGATAGACAGCTCCTATAATTCACCCCTCCACTTT | CASSFSIDSSYNSPLHF
- | TRBJ2-7 | TRBV29-1 | - | TGCAGCGTTTGTCGACTTACCGGGGACGAGCAGTACTTC | CSVCRLTGDEQYF
TRBD2 | TRBJ2-3 | TRBV29-1 | - | TGCAGCGTTGAAATCGGGGGGAGGGCAGATACGCAGTATTTT | CSVEIGGRADTQYF
TRBD1 | TRBJ2-7 | TRBV7-8 | - | TGTGCCAGCAGCTTAGGGACAGGGGAGTACGAGCAGTACTTC | CASSLGTGEYEQYF
TRBD1 | TRBJ1-1 | TRBV29-1 | - | TGCAGCGTTCCGGGACAGGGGTACACTGAAGCTTTCTTT | CSVPGQGYTEAFF
- | TRBJ2-7 | TRBV7-9 | - | TGTGCCAGCAGCACGCGGGACCCGTCGGTCGAGCAGTACTTC | CASSTRDPSVEQYF
- | TRBJ2-2 | TRBV7-9 | few | TGTGCCAGCAGTCACCCGCTACAAGAGGAGCTGTTTTTT | CASSHPLQEELFF
- | TRBJ2-7 | TRBV7-2 | - | TGTGCCAGCAGTTACGACCCATCGGGTACCTACGAGCAGTACTTC | CASSYDPSGTYEQYF
TRBD2 | TRBJ2-3 | TRBV10-3 | few | TGTGCCATCAGTGAGGGGAGGGGCACAGATACGCAGTATTTT | CAISEGRGTDTQYF
TRBD2 | TRBJ2-7 | TRBV4-1 | few | TGCGCCAGCAGCCAGGTCCCTGGGACTAGCCTCTACGAGCAGTACTTC | CASSQVPGTSLYEQYF
- | TRBJ2-7 | TRBV11-2 | few | TGTGCCAGCAGCTTAGCCGCGGGGATCCCCCACGAGCAGTACTTC | CASSLAAGIPHEQYF
TRBD2 | TRBJ2-3 | TRBV7-3 | - | TGTGCCAGCAGCTCAGGGACTAGCGGGATTGCGGATACGCAGTATTTT | CASSSGTSGIADTQYF
- | TRBJ1-2 | TRBV10-3 | - | TGTGCCACCCAGGGACGCACGGAGAATGGCTACACCTTC | CATQGRTENGYTF
TRBD2 | TRBJ2-1 | TRBV12-3/TRBV12-4 | - | TGTGCCAGCAGTTTTAGCCTAGCGGAGTACAATGAGCAGTTCTTC | CASSFSLAEYNEQFF
TRBD1 | TRBJ1-2 | TRBV5-8 | few | TGTGCCAGCAGCCCTAGACAGGGGGCAAACAACTATGGCTACACCTTC | CASSPRQGANNYGYTF
- | TRBJ1-2 | TRBV7-3 | many | TGTGCCAGCAGCCCGGACGGAACTAACTATGGCTACACCTTC | CASSPDGTNYGYTF
- | TRBJ2-1 | TRBV7-3 | few | TGTGCCAGCAGCTTAACCCTCCCAGGGGACAATGAGCAGTTCTTC | CASSLTLPGDNEQFF
- | TRBJ2-3 | TRBV4-3 | - | TGCGCCAGCAGCCAAGATCCCCTAACAGATACGCAGTATTTT | CASSQDPLTDTQYF
- | TRBJ2-3 | TRBV3-1 | - | TGTGCCAGCAGCCGCTGGGGAGGCACAGATACGCAGTATTTT | CASSRWGGTDTQYF
TRBD2 | TRBJ2-1 | TRBV3-1 | few | TGTGCCAGCACCCCGGGATTAGCGGGAGGTTATAATGAGCAGTTCTTC | CASTPGLAGGYNEQFF